Listed below are T cell receptor beta chains from one sample, sequenced in a study of regulatory T cells in long-lasting Graves disease. TCRdb recomputed calls from the multiplex PCR reads with MiXCR, one row per CDR3 protein. The sample has hundreds of thousands of distinct CDR3 sequences; under 25% are singletons. The sequenced sample was peripheral blood mononuclear cells (PBMCs), obtained when the disease was refractory, from a patient treated with antithyroid drugs. The receptor source for this set is a female donor with Graves disease. Each CDR3 is given with its conserved first and last residue. D genes are given only for firm matches. Size tells how often a clone was seen (once, few, many) or the class of an expanded clone, and some rows leave it out.

d_call	v_call	clone_size	j_call	cdr3_nt	cdr3_aa
NA	TRBV12-3/TRBV12-4	many	TRBJ1-1	TGTTCCGACAGGAACCCGCCGAACACTGAAGCTTTCTTT	CSDRNPPNTEAFF
NA	TRBV28	NA	TRBJ2-7	TGTGCCAGCTGGACGAGGGGAGTCTACGAGCAGTACTTC	CASWTRGVYEQYF
NA	TRBV6-2/TRBV6-3	many	TRBJ2-5	TGTGCCAGCAGTTACAACCTGGGAGGAGAGACCCAGTACTTC	CASSYNLGGETQYF
TRBD1	TRBV5-1	many	TRBJ2-2	TGCGCCAGCAGCTTGGGGACAGGTGGTGACGGGGAGCTGTTTTTT	CASSLGTGGDGELFF
NA	TRBV5-1	NA	TRBJ2-7	TGCGCCAGCAGCTTGGAAGGTGGCCTAGGGTTCTACGAGCAGTACTTC	CASSLEGGLGFYEQYF
NA	TRBV6-2/TRBV6-3	many	TRBJ2-7	TGTGCCAGCAGTTACCAGCGTTTAGGAACCCAGCCGGACGAGCAGTACTTC	CASSYQRLGTQPDEQYF
NA	TRBV5-6	few	TRBJ2-7	TGTGCCAGCAGATATACAGGGCTCGAAGCCTACGAGCAGTACTTC	CASRYTGLEAYEQYF
TRBD1	TRBV2	many	TRBJ2-6	TGTGCCACCCCGGGACAGGGGGCGAAAGGGGCCAACGTCCTGACTTTC	CATPGQGAKGANVLTF
NA	TRBV7-9	few	TRBJ2-5	TGTGCCAGCAGGGACCGAAGGGGGGGCGCGTCCCCTGGAGAGACCCAGTACTTC	CASRDRRGGASPGETQYF
NA	TRBV5-5	few	TRBJ1-2	TGTGCCAGCAGCTACGACAGCCTAAATAACTATGGCTACACCTTC	CASSYDSLNNYGYTF
NA	TRBV5-1	NA	TRBJ1-5	TGCGCCAGCAGCTCCGCACCGCTGCGGACAGTGGCGACTCAGCCCCAGCATTTT	CASSSAPLRTVATQPQHF
NA	TRBV28	many	TRBJ2-7	TGTGCCAGCAGCTTAAGGGTCTACGAGCAGTACTTC	CASSLRVYEQYF
NA	TRBV7-9	few	TRBJ1-2	TGTGCCAGCAGCTTAACTAAGGGGGGGGCTAGTGATGGCTACACCTTC	CASSLTKGGASDGYTF
NA	TRBV27	many	TRBJ2-2	TGTGCCAGCAGTCCCCCCCCCGGGGGTGGCGGGGAGCTGTTTTTT	CASSPPPGGGGELFF
TRBD2	TRBV6-1	many	TRBJ2-5	TGTGCCAGCAGTACCAAGACTAGCGGGAGGGGAGAGACCCAGTACTTC	CASSTKTSGRGETQYF